The next 28 T cell receptor beta chains were all read from a single sample in a study of T cells after yellow fever vaccination. Using its own MiXCR run on the 5' RACE reads, TCRdb lists one record per CDR3 protein. In the table there are approximately 70,000 distinct CDR3 sequences, about 6.5% of which are singletons. The source was CD8+ T cells sorted from PBMCs, collected roughly 47 days after the first yellow fever vaccination. The receptor set was obtained from a man aged 18 to 29 who received the YFV17D yellow fever vaccine.

There are many counts of this clonotype. V gene TRBV30 combines with J gene TRBJ2-1; D gene uncertain. The germline CDR1 and CDR2 sequences are GTSNPN and SVGIG (reference sequence). The CDR3 is 12 amino acids. V was cut by 3 bases and J by 7 bases, with 10 bases left in between. Written as DNA, the CDR3 is TGTGCCTGGAGCAGTCTAGGAAATGAGCAGTTCTTC. It translates to CAWSSLGNEQFF.

This clonotype was picked up many times. The chain combines TRBV7-6 with TRBJ2-7, with 7 bases aligning to TRBD1. The CDR3 sequence is 15 residues long. Germline CDR1 is SGHVS and CDR2 is FNYEAQ. With 5 bases clipped from V and 2 bases from J, the junction kept 9 bases outside the gene matches. DNA for the CDR3: TGTGCCAGCAGCCATCTTGGGGACAGTCCCTACGAGCAGTACTTC. Translated: CASSHLGDSPYEQYF.

The chain recombines TRBV7-2 with TRBJ1-2, with no clear D. The CDR3 spans 12 residues. Trimming left V 5 bases short and J 8 bases short, with 12 bases between. Germline assignment: CDR1 SGHTA and CDR2 FQGNSA. This CDR3 reads CASSTPRLGYTF. CDR3 nucleotide sequence: TGTGCCAGCAGCACCCCCAGACTCGGCTACACCTTC.

This clonotype has a single count. The gene calls are TRBV10-3 and TRBJ1-5; TRBD1 might be the D (5 bases). With 3 bases removed from V and 5 bases from J, the gap between germline ends came to 14 bases. The CDR3 runs 15 residues. The V gene's germline CDR1 is ENHRY and CDR2 SYGVKD. In nucleotides, the CDR3 is TGTGCCATCAGTGATTATGTGGGGCCGTATCAGCCCCAGCATTTT. This gives the protein CAISDYVGPYQPQHF.

This clonotype was recorded at least ten times. The chain couples TRBV2 to TRBJ2-7; D gene ambiguous. Germline V gives CDR1 SNHLY, CDR2 FYNNEI. The CDR3 extends over 13 amino acids. Between the trimmed V and J ends, which lost 7 bases and 1 base, there was a span of 11 bases. CDR3 protein: CASKVAPSYEQYF. CDR3 coding DNA: TGTGCCAGCAAGGTCGCCCCTTCCTACGAGCAGTACTTC. Combining the CDR3 with reference TRBV2 and TRBJ2-7 gives the whole variable domain EPEVTQTPSHQVTQMGQEVILRCVPISNHLYFYWYRQILGQKVEFLVSFYNNEISEKSEIFDDQFSVERPDGSNFTLKIRSTKLEDSAMYFCASKVAPSYEQYFGPGTRLTVT.

In its sample, this clonotype was seen many times. The rearrangement links TRBV7-9 to TRBJ2-3; 8 nucleotides line up with TRBD2. In germline, CDR1 is SEHNR, CDR2 FQNEAQ (reference sequence). After removal of 4 bases from V and 0 bases from J, the junction contained 12 bases not matched to a gene. CDR3 length: 18 residues. CDR3 nucleotides: TGTGCCAGCAGCTCCCTTAGCGGGGCACTCTATAGCACAGATACGCAGTATTTT. Translating it yields CASSSLSGALYSTDTQYF.

V usage is TRBV4-3 and J usage is TRBJ2-2; 9 nucleotides line up with TRBD2. The CDR3 contains 16 residues. The germline V gene has CDR1 LGHNA and CDR2 YSLEER. J gave up 2 bases and V 4 bases, and 5 bases lay outside the gene matches. The CDR3 DNA sequence: TGCGCCAGCAGCCCCCGACTAGCGGCTAACACCGGGGAGCTGTTTTTT. It specifies CASSPRLAANTGELFF.

This clonotype occurred many times. The chain combines TRBV19 with TRBJ2-1; the match to TRBD2 covers 9 bases. The junction had 5 bases not matched to a gene; V was cut back by 0 bases and J by 2 bases. The germline V gene encodes CDR1 LNHDA and CDR2 SQIVND (reference sequence). This CDR3 is built from 17 residues. CDR3 residues: CASSIDLERGAYNEQFF. The CDR3 DNA follows: TGTGCCAGTAGTATAGATTTGGAGCGGGGGGCCTACAATGAGCAGTTCTTC.

The rearrangement links TRBV29-1 to TRBJ1-1; D call uncertain. The CDR3 has 13 amino acids. Per germline, CDR1 SQVTM and CDR2 ANQGSEA. The V and J ends lost 6 bases and 4 bases respectively, with 15 bases between them. CDR3 in amino acids: CSVDRGSGTEAFF. In DNA form, the CDR3 reads TGCAGCGTGGATCGGGGTTCGGGCACTGAAGCTTTCTTT.

At least ten counts were recorded for this clonotype. The chain carries TRBV6-5 and TRBJ2-1, with a possible D match to TRBD1 (6 bases). The germline V gene encodes CDR1 MNHEY and CDR2 SVGAGI. CDR3 length: 15 residues. The ends were cut back, 2 bases at V and 7 bases at J, with 15 bases in the middle. The CDR3 reads CASSYLAQGNNEQFF. CDR3 bases: TGTGCCAGCAGTTACCTAGCACAGGGTAATAATGAGCAGTTCTTC.

This clonotype was seen repeatedly, ten times or more. The gene calls are TRBV6-6 and TRBJ2-5; tentative D call: TRBD1 (6 bases). This CDR3 contains 15 residues. Germline CDR1 MNHNY, CDR2 SVGAGI (reference sequence). The V and J ends lost 1 base and 5 bases respectively, with 14 bases between them. The CDR3: CASSYLHQGMETQYF. The CDR3 bases are TGTGCCAGCAGTTACTTACATCAGGGGATGGAGACCCAGTACTTC.

This clonotype was counted ten times or more. The chain has TRBV5-1 and TRBJ2-1; D unresolved. The CDR3 sequence is 14 residues long. Germline assignment: CDR1 SGHRS and CDR2 YFSETQ. V was trimmed by 4 bases and J by 4 bases, leaving 12 bases between them. CDR3: CASSLRGVYNEQFF. The CDR3, as DNA: TGCGCCAGCAGCCTGAGAGGAGTTTACAATGAGCAGTTCTTC.

This clonotype was seen repeatedly, ten times or more. The chain has TRBV15 and TRBJ2-1; D not resolved. CDR1 LNHNV and CDR2 YYDKDF come from the germline V gene (reference sequence). Trimming left V 0 bases short and J 7 bases short, with 13 bases between. CDR3 length: 15 residues. The chain's CDR3 is CATSRDRASSNEQFF. DNA for the CDR3: TGTGCCACCAGCAGAGATAGAGCAAGCTCGAATGAGCAGTTCTTC.

This clonotype came up many times. The V and J genes are TRBV10-3 and TRBJ2-7, with D possibly called TRBD1 or TRBD2 (6 bases each). Per the germline V gene, CDR1 is ENHRY and CDR2 is SYGVKD. The CDR3 consists of 15 residues. V shed 5 bases and J shed 5 bases, with 19 bases lying between them. The CDR3 spells CAISTLDGGLDEQYV. In DNA, the CDR3 is TGTGCCATCAGTACCCTGGACGGGGGCTTAGACGAGCAGTACGTC.

This sequence joins TRBV7-9 and TRBJ1-1, with 7 bases matching TRBD1. Germline CDR1 and CDR2: SEHNR and FQNEAQ (reference sequence). The length of the CDR3 is 16 residues. V gave up 5 bases and J gave up 3 bases; unmatched junction bases: 12. The CDR3 DNA sequence: TGTGCCAGCAGCCCGACAGGGCAGTCGGGGGACACTGAAGCTTTCTTT. Translating gives CASSPTGQSGDTEAFF.

The table lists this clonotype with many counts. This chain joins TRBV20-1 and TRBJ1-6; possibly TRBD1 for D (5 bases). V lost 3 bases and J 6 bases, leaving 12 bases between the germline ends. Germline V gene lookup returns CDR1 DFQATT and CDR2 SNEGSKA (reference sequence). This CDR3 spans 14 amino acids. The CDR3: CSASAGPTNSPLHF. The CDR3 bases are TGCAGTGCTAGCGCGGGACCGACTAATTCACCCCTCCACTTT.

In this sample, this clonotype turned up many times. V is TRBV5-1 and J is TRBJ2-1; D perhaps matches TRBD2 (5 bases). Trimming took off 0 bases at V and 5 bases at J, with 12 bases between the two ends. The CDR3 has 15 amino acids. Germline loops: CDR1 SGHRS, CDR2 YFSETQ. CDR3 in amino acids: CASSLAVLGDNEQFF. CDR3 nucleotide sequence: TGCGCCAGCAGCTTGGCGGTCCTCGGGGACAATGAGCAGTTCTTC.

This clonotype was seen many times. V and J are TRBV5-6 and TRBJ2-1; TRBD1 matches 7 bases. The CDR3 spans 17 residues. J gave up 2 bases and V 2 bases, and 10 bases lay outside the gene matches. Germline V lookup: CDR1 SGHDT, CDR2 YYEEEE. The CDR3 DNA sequence: TGTGCCAGCAGCTTTATGCTGAGACAGGGCCCCTACAATGAGCAGTTCTTC. Encoded protein: CASSFMLRQGPYNEQFF.

The sample holds many counts of this clonotype. The J gene is TRBJ2-1, the V gene TRBV5-4; D assignment may be TRBD1 or TRBD2 (5 bases each). The CDR3 loop spans 18 amino acids. V was pared by 4 bases and J by 3 bases, with 23 bases between. CDR1 is SGHNT and CDR2 is YYREEE in the germline V gene (reference sequence). The CDR3 bases are TGTGCCAGCAGCGCCGTTGGAGATGGGGGAATCTTCTACAATGAGCAGTTCTTC. Its translation is CASSAVGDGGIFYNEQFF.

This clonotype occurred many times. The chain joins TRBV4-3 to TRBJ2-5, with a weak D call TRBD2 (7 bases). The CDR3 has 15 amino acids. V lost 0 bases and J lost 5, with 13 bases in between. Germline V gene data show CDR1 as LGHNA and CDR2 as YSLEER. CDR3 nucleotides: TGCGCCAGCAGCCAAGAATGGGGGGGCTCGGAGACCCAGTACTTC. As protein: CASSQEWGGSETQYF.

The genes are TRBV6-5 and TRBJ2-5; 8 nucleotides agree with TRBD1. Trimming removed 4 bases from V and 9 bases from J; junction bases left unmatched: 10. This CDR3 is built from 14 residues. The germline gives CDR1 MNHEY, CDR2 SVGAGI. CDR3 in DNA: TGTGCCAGCAGTTCGCGACAGGGGCTGAAGGCCCAGTACTTC. Translated: CASSSRQGLKAQYF.

The V and J genes are TRBV7-9 and TRBJ2-7; 7 bases agree with TRBD1. Germline CDR1 is SEHNR and CDR2 is FQNEAQ (reference sequence). The CDR3 covers 14 residues. Trimming cost V 5 bases and J 3 bases; bases outside gene matches: 7. The CDR3 nucleotides are TGTGCCAGCAGCCGCGGCAGGGGGAGCTACGAGCAGTACGTC. It specifies CASSRGRGSYEQYV.

There are a few counts of this clonotype. The CDR3 loop is CASSLVRGGLQTTQYF. CDR3 bases: TGTGCCAGCAGCTTAGTGCGGGGGGGCCTCCAGACGACCCAGTACTTC. The chain is built from TRBV7-8 and TRBJ2-5, with 9 positions matching TRBD2. CDR1 is SGHVS, CDR2 FQNEAQ, per germline. V lost 1 base to trimming and J lost 7 bases; unmatched junction nucleotides: 10. CDR3 length: 16 residues.

This clonotype appeared many times. The genes are TRBV29-1 and TRBJ1-5, with D possibly being TRBD1 (5 bases). Trimming took 3 bases from V and 2 from J, leaving 8 bases between them. Germline V CDR1 and CDR2: SQVTM, ANQGSEA. The length of the CDR3 is 13 residues. For the CDR3, the DNA is TGCAGCGTTGATGGGGGAGGCAATCAGCCCCAGCATTTT. Its protein product is CSVDGGGNQPQHF.

Many counts were recorded for this clonotype. The genes are TRBV12-3 or TRBV12-4 and TRBJ2-5, with TRBD1 as a possible D gene (6 bases). V lost 6 bases and J 7 bases, leaving 18 bases between the germline ends. This CDR3 contains 14 residues. CDR3: CASREDRGEGTQYF. CDR3 DNA sequence: TGTGCCAGCAGGGAGGACAGAGGCGAAGGGACCCAGTACTTC.

This clonotype came up many times. The V call is TRBV6-2 or TRBV6-3, the J call TRBJ1-5, with 8 bases that match TRBD1. Germline V lookup: CDR1 MNHEY, CDR2 SVGEGT. The CDR3 spans 16 residues. The junction had 7 bases not matched to a gene; V was cut back by 6 bases and J by 0 bases. The CDR3 region has the DNA TGTGCCAGCAGCCCCGGACAGGGCCCTAGCAATCAGCCCCAGCATTTT. As protein: CASSPGQGPSNQPQHF.

Remarks on this clonotype: Being one base from a much bigger clone, this may be a read error. The chain carries TRBV7-9 and TRBJ2-1; TRBD2 matches 10 bases. J gave up 6 bases and V 5 bases, and 7 bases lay outside the gene matches. This CDR3 is 15 amino acids long. Germline CDR1 and CDR2: SEHNR and FQNEAQ (reference sequence). The CDR3 bases are TGTGCCAGCAGCCAAGCGGGGGGGACGACCAATGAGCAGTTCTTC. Translation gives CASSQAGGTTNEQFF.

This clonotype was recorded at least ten times. The chain carries TRBV7-6 and TRBJ2-1, with D perhaps matching TRBD1 or TRBD2 (6 bases each). Trimming took off 6 bases at V and 6 bases at J, with 15 bases between the two ends. The CDR3 contains 14 residues. The germline V gene encodes CDR1 SGHVS and CDR2 FNYEAQ. CDR3: CASSGAGTLNEQFF. The CDR3 nucleotides are TGTGCCAGCAGTGGGGCGGGGACACTCAATGAGCAGTTCTTC. The entire variable domain, with the rest obtained from reference TRBV7-6 and TRBJ2-1, is as follows: GAGVSQSPRYKVTKRGQDVALRCDPISGHVSLYWYRQALGQGPEFLTYFNYEAQQDKSGLPNDRFSAERPEGSISTLTIQRTEQRDSAMYRCASSGAGTLNEQFFGPGTRLTVL.